These 20 T cell receptor beta chains were all obtained from the same sample, sequenced in a study of T-cell memory formation after mild COVID-19. One entry per CDR3 protein results from TCRdb running MiXCR on the 5' RACE reads. The sample yields 300,000 to 400,000 distinct CDR3 sequences, approximately 15% seen once. The sequenced sample was PBMCs or a T cell subset sorted from them (not recorded which). The source of these receptors is a man younger than 35 who had mild COVID-19 (a few samples of this study predate the infection). Cell type and time point are not known.

The genes are TRBV6-1 and TRBJ2-5; D not certain. Germline V gives CDR1 MNHNS, CDR2 SASEGT. The CDR3 contains 13 residues. Trimming shortened V by 1 base and J by 5 bases, and 8 bases separated the two germline ends. The CDR3 sequence: CASSEGPRETQYF. The CDR3 bases are TGTGCCAGCAGTGAAGGACCACGGGAGACCCAGTACTTC.

A single count supports this clonotype. V usage is TRBV12-3 or TRBV12-4 and J usage is TRBJ2-7, with D possibly being TRBD1 (6 bases). The length of the CDR3 is 15 residues. V shed 5 bases and J shed 2 bases, with 16 bases lying between them. The chain's CDR3 is CASSGRGGHTYEQYF. In nucleotides, the CDR3 is TGTGCCAGCAGTGGACGTGGGGGACACACCTACGAGCAGTACTTC.

The chain links TRBV6-5 to TRBJ1-5; possibly TRBD1 for D (5 bases). The CDR3 sequence is 13 residues long. Trimming took off 10 bases at V and 7 bases at J, with 17 bases between the two ends. In germline, CDR1 is MNHEY, CDR2 SVGAGI. In nucleotides, the CDR3 is TGTGCCACCCATCCGGGGGGTAGGCAGCCCCAGCATTTT. Translating it yields CATHPGGRQPQHF.

The V gene is TRBV5-1, the J gene TRBJ1-4; 7 bases match TRBD1. The CDR3 covers 14 residues. Losses at the gene ends were 4 bases for V and 3 bases for J; bases not matched to a gene: 3. The germline CDR1 and CDR2 sequences are SGHRS and YFSETQ. The CDR3 is CASSPRGPNEKLFF. The CDR3 region has the DNA TGCGCCAGCAGCCCGAGGGGGCCTAATGAAAAACTGTTTTTT.

At least ten counts were recorded for this clonotype. The CDR3 DNA reads as TGTGCCAGCAGGTTGACAGGGGGTTGGACTGAAGCTTTCTTT. It encodes CASRLTGGWTEAFF. V and J are TRBV12-3 or TRBV12-4 and TRBJ1-1; the match to TRBD1 covers 9 bases. The length of the CDR3 is 14 residues. The J segment lost 5 bases and the V segment lost 6 bases, leaving 7 bases of the junction unmatched.

This clonotype turned up a few times. The chain combines TRBV6-5 with TRBJ2-1, with 8 bases matching TRBD2. Losses at the gene ends were 10 bases for V and 9 bases for J; bases not matched to a gene: 11. Germline values: CDR1 MNHEY, CDR2 SVGAGI. This CDR3 spans 13 amino acids. This chain's CDR3 is CATLLSGGGEQFF. In DNA, the CDR3 is TGTGCCACCCTCCTCAGCGGGGGAGGTGAGCAGTTCTTC.

This clonotype occurred a few times. This chain connects TRBV5-6 to TRBJ2-7; D is unresolved. The CDR3 loop spans 12 amino acids. Germline lookup yields CDR1 SGHDT and CDR2 YYEEEE. Trimming left V 1 base short and J 4 bases short, with 6 bases between. The CDR3 nucleotides read TGTGCCAGCAGCTTGTTCTTGTACGAGCAGTACTTC. The encoded protein is CASSLFLYEQYF.

This clonotype was recorded a few times. The rearrangement links TRBV6-5 to TRBJ2-1; tentative D call: TRBD1 (6 bases). Per the germline V gene, CDR1 is MNHEY and CDR2 is SVGAGI. The CDR3 spans 15 residues. Trimming shortened V by 0 bases and J by 9 bases, and 15 bases separated the two germline ends. The CDR3 sequence is CASSYSFVGGTEQFF. DNA of the CDR3: TGTGCCAGCAGTTACTCGTTTGTAGGGGGTACTGAGCAGTTCTTC.

The CDR3 nucleotides read TGTGCCAGCAGCTCCCTGGGGGCGGGGGGGAAAGATACGCAGTATTTT. Protein product: CASSSLGAGGKDTQYF. V and J are TRBV7-2 and TRBJ2-3; 9 bases are shared with TRBD2. V lost 4 bases and J lost 5; bases outside the gene matches: 10. This CDR3 comprises 16 residues. Germline CDR1 and CDR2: SGHTA and FQGNSA. The full variable domain, rest sourced from reference TRBV7-2 and TRBJ2-3, is GAGVSQSPSNKVTEKGKDVELRCDPISGHTALYWYRQSLGQGLEFLIYFQGNSAPDKSGLPSDRFSAERTGGSVSTLTIQRTQQEDSAVYLCASSSLGAGGKDTQYFGPGTRLTVL.

J is TRBJ1-2 and V is TRBV6-5; a possible D gene is TRBD1 (5 bases). Germline V lookup: CDR1 MNHEY, CDR2 SVGAGI. This CDR3 spans 16 amino acids. V was cut by 3 bases and J by 1 base, with 15 bases left in between. The CDR3 nucleotides are TGTGCCAGCAGTTATTCTCTGCCGGGGGTTAACTATGGCTACACCTTC. It specifies CASSYSLPGVNYGYTF.

The chain combines TRBV25-1 with TRBJ1-6; no reliable D call. The CDR3 covers 13 residues. Germline-derived CDR1 and CDR2 are MGHDK and SYGVNS. Trimming cost V 6 bases and J 7 bases, with 10 bases left between them. The chain's CDR3 is CASRLRENSPLHF. CDR3 DNA: TGTGCCAGCAGATTAAGGGAAAATTCACCCCTCCACTTT. Drawing the rest from reference TRBV25-1 and TRBJ1-6, the complete variable domain is EADIYQTPRYLVIGTGKKITLECSQTMGHDKMYWYQQDPGMELHLIHYSYGVNSTEKGDLSSESTVSRIRTEHFPLTLESARPSHTSQYLCASRLRENSPLHFGNGTRLTVT.

This clonotype was seen more than once but under ten times. The chain combines TRBV20-1 with TRBJ2-7; 9 bases are a match to TRBD1. CDR3 length: 14 amino acids. V was clipped by 3 bases and J by 2 bases; unmatched bases: 5. Germline CDR1 reads DFQATT; CDR2 reads SNEGSKA (reference sequence). As DNA, the CDR3 is TGCAGTGCTAGTTCCTGGGACAGGGCCTACGAGCAGTACTTC. Its protein is CSASSWDRAYEQYF.

The sample holds a few counts of this clonotype. The chain recombines TRBV27 with TRBJ1-2; 8 positions match TRBD1. The CDR3 contains 17 residues. The V gene end was trimmed by 2 bases and the J gene end by 0 bases; junction bases not matched to a gene: 8. Germline loops: CDR1 MNHEY, CDR2 SMNVEV (reference sequence). The CDR3, as DNA: TGTGCCAGCAGTTTACTGGCAGGGGGCCAAACTAACTATGGCTACACCTTC. Translating it yields CASSLLAGGQTNYGYTF.

The V gene is TRBV4-1, the J gene TRBJ2-1; the D gene is possibly TRBD1 (6 bases). Trimming left V 4 bases short and J 9 bases short, with 16 bases between. The CDR3 totals 14 residues. Germline-derived CDR1 and CDR2 are MGHRA and YSYEKL. This CDR3 reads CASSPTSGVTEQFF. The CDR3 DNA follows: TGCGCCAGCAGCCCTACTTCAGGGGTCACTGAGCAGTTCTTC.

This clonotype came up a few times. The chain is built from TRBV6-5 and TRBJ2-1; D is possibly TRBD2 (6 bases). The CDR3 contains 15 residues. CDR1 and CDR2 (germline): MNHEY, SVGAGI. Between the trimmed V and J ends, which lost 7 bases and 1 base, there was a span of 14 bases. Written as DNA, the CDR3 is TGTGCCAGCACCAAGAGACTAGGGTCCTACAATGAGCAGTTCTTC. The encoded protein is CASTKRLGSYNEQFF.

This clonotype was recorded a few times. The rearrangement links TRBV5-1 to TRBJ2-3; D is ambiguous. Trimming removed 7 bases from V and 0 bases from J, with 15 bases in between. The CDR3 runs 15 residues. Germline CDR1 reads SGHRS; CDR2 reads YFSETQ. The CDR3 nucleotides read TGCGCCAGCCACGTGGGCAGGACGAGCACAGATACGCAGTATTTT. The encoded protein is CASHVGRTSTDTQYF.

This clonotype was counted between two and nine times. The chain couples TRBV10-3 to TRBJ2-5; 7 nucleotides agree with TRBD2. With V trimmed by 6 bases and J by 1 base, 5 bases remained unmatched. In germline, CDR1 is ENHRY, CDR2 SYGVKD. The CDR3 has 14 amino acids. In DNA, the CDR3 is TGTGCCATCAGAGAGGCTAGCGGCCAAGAGACCCAGTACTTC. It translates to CAIREASGQETQYF.

This clonotype has just a few counts. This rearrangement joins TRBV4-1 to TRBJ2-3; TRBD2 matches 8 bases. Losses at the gene ends were 4 bases for V and 9 bases for J; bases not matched to a gene: 12. This CDR3 spans 15 amino acids. Per germline, CDR1 MGHRA and CDR2 YSYEKL. The CDR3 sequence is CASSPEPGLAKTQYF. In DNA, the CDR3 is TGCGCCAGCAGCCCTGAGCCCGGACTAGCAAAGACGCAGTATTTT.

The rearrangement links TRBV15 to TRBJ2-3, with unresolved D. From germline, CDR1 is LNHNV and CDR2 YYDKDF (reference sequence). Trimming removed 3 bases from V and 1 base from J, with 8 bases in between. The CDR3 runs to 14 residues. This CDR3 reads CATSSLHRTDTQYF. The CDR3 DNA sequence: TGTGCCACCAGCAGTCTACACCGCACAGATACGCAGTATTTT.

This chain joins TRBV7-6 and TRBJ1-2; D is ambiguous. Germline CDR1 reads SGHVS; CDR2 reads FNYEAQ. This CDR3 region has 14 residues. V was trimmed by 1 base and J by 7 bases, leaving 13 bases between them. The CDR3 DNA reads TGTGCCAGCAGCTTAGGGGCCCTGGCGGGTGGCTACACCTTC. Protein: CASSLGALAGGYTF.